Shown below are 5 T cell receptor beta chains from a single sample sequenced in a study of beta chain features in type 1 diabetes. The authors reverse transcribed all of the isolated RNA, so sequencing captured expressed TCRB transcripts. Clones were read by immunoSEQ multiplex PCR, and TCRdb kept only the in-frame ones, dropping some. The sample contains 310,000 or so clones, under 8.5% of which appear only once. The source material was central memory CD4+ T cells from blood. The receptors originated from a woman aged 18-35 years in good health.

The sample holds a few counts of this clone. J is TRBJ2-3 and V is TRBV19; 7 nucleotides match TRBD2. Unmatched junction bases numbered 8, after V lost 6 bases and J lost 5 bases. Germline CDR1 and CDR2: LNHDA and SQIVND (reference sequence). The CDR3 covers 14 residues. CDR3 nucleotides: TGTGCCAGTAGAAACCCAGGCGGGGGAGATACGCAGTATTTT. The encoded protein is CASRNPGGGDTQYF.

This chain uses TRBV6-6 with TRBJ1-1; a possible D gene is TRBD1 (5 bases). Trimming left V 4 bases short and J 7 bases short, with 16 bases between. Looked up from germline, CDR1 is MNHNY and CDR2 is SVGAGI (reference sequence). CDR3 length equals 14 residues. This CDR3 reads CASSSHGAQNEAFF. In DNA form, the CDR3 reads TGTGCCAGCAGTTCCCATGGGGCACAGAATGAAGCTTTCTTT.

This clone was counted ten times or more. This same CDR3 is encoded by further DNA sequences in the sample. The V call is TRBV15, the J call TRBJ2-3; a weak D match, TRBD2 (6 bases). The germline V gene has CDR1 LNHNV and CDR2 YYDKDF (reference sequence). Trimming left V 0 bases short and J 2 bases short, with 12 bases between. The CDR3 is 16 residues long. CDR3 loop: CATSRDGAGYTDTQYF. The CDR3 DNA reads as TGTGCCACCAGCAGAGACGGGGCGGGATACACAGATACGCAGTATTTT.

This clone has ten or more counts. This chain's CDR3 is CAISEDTEAFF. The CDR3 nucleotides read TGTGCCATCAGTGAAGACACTGAAGCTTTCTTT. This sequence joins TRBV10-3 and TRBJ1-1; D gene unclear. V dropped 3 bases and J dropped 3 bases, with 2 bases sitting between them. The CDR3 runs to 11 residues. Germline values: CDR1 ENHRY, CDR2 SYGVKD.

This clone came up a few times. This rearrangement joins TRBV5-1 to TRBJ2-5; 8 bases are a match to TRBD1. CDR1 and CDR2 (germline): SGHRS, YFSETQ. V was pared by 1 base and J by 3 bases, with 8 bases of the junction left unmatched. The CDR3 has 16 residues. The CDR3 DNA follows: TGCGCCAGCAGCTTGCGGTCAGGGGGCAGTAAAGAGACCCAGTACTTC. This sequence encodes CASSLRSGGSKETQYF.